The rows below give T cell receptor beta chains drawn from one sample of a study of blood T cell repertoires in COVID-19. Sequencing was performed with immunoSEQ multiplex PCR; in TCRdb, only in-frame clones are kept and a portion is missing. The sample yields 130,000 to 150,000 clones, 79% seen once. The sample comprised peripheral blood. Receptors originate from a man aged 60 to 69 with acute or convalescent COVID-19. Both conserved end residues are part of each CDR3. A D gene is named only where the DNA matches it firmly. Clone size is stated in some rows and not others, as once, few, many or a class when expanded.

size: once; V: TRBV18; J: TRBJ1-2; D: TRBD1; CDR3: CASSPGQGDYGYTF; DNA: TGTGCCAGCTCACCCGGACAGGGAGACTATGGCTACACCTTC
size: NA; V: TRBV12-3/TRBV12-4; J: TRBJ1-1; D: NA; CDR3: CASSRTDNTEAFF; DNA: TGTGCCAGCAGTAGGACAGATAACACTGAAGCTTTCTTT
size: NA; V: TRBV6-5; J: TRBJ1-6; D: NA; CDR3: CASSPQGNSPLHF; DNA: TGTGCCAGCAGCCCACAGGGCAATTCACCCCTCCACTTT
size: NA; V: TRBV18; J: TRBJ1-1; D: TRBD1; CDR3: CASSPTTGQGGRTEAFF; DNA: TGTGCCAGCTCACCTACCACGGGACAGGGGGGGAGGACTGAAGCTTTCTTT
size: NA; V: TRBV19; J: TRBJ1-1; D: NA; CDR3: CASSIERGNTEAFF; DNA: TGTGCCAGTAGTATAGAGCGAGGGAACACTGAAGCTTTCTTT
size: NA; V: TRBV7-8; J: TRBJ1-2; D: NA; CDR3: CASSLDSNYGYTF; DNA: TGTGCCAGCAGCTTAGACAGTAACTATGGCTACACCTTC
size: NA; V: TRBV7-9; J: TRBJ2-7; D: NA; CDR3: CASSPGSGYSYEQYF; DNA: TGTGCCAGCAGCCCCGGGTCGGGTTACTCCTACGAGCAGTACTTC
size: few; V: TRBV19; J: TRBJ1-5; D: NA; CDR3: CASSIAGFVSNQPQHF; DNA: TGTGCCAGTAGTATCGCAGGGTTCGTGAGCAATCAGCCCCAGCATTTT
size: NA; V: TRBV6-5; J: TRBJ1-1; D: NA; CDR3: CASSRVANTEAFF; DNA: TGTGCCAGCAGTAGAGTAGCGAACACTGAAGCTTTCTTT
size: once; V: TRBV6-5; J: TRBJ2-7; D: NA; CDR3: CASSYSGSSSYEQYF; DNA: TGTGCCAGCAGTTACTCGGGCTCGAGCTCCTACGAGCAGTACTTC
size: NA; V: TRBV6-5; J: TRBJ2-3; D: TRBD1; CDR3: CASSRDRGSDTQYF; DNA: TGTGCCAGCAGTAGGGACAGGGGTTCAGATACGCAGTATTTT
size: NA; V: TRBV19; J: TRBJ1-5; D: TRBD1; CDR3: CASRRGQGSNQPQHF; DNA: TGTGCCAGTAGAAGGGGGCAGGGGAGCAATCAGCCCCAGCATTTT
size: once; V: TRBV27; J: TRBJ2-7; D: TRBD1; CDR3: CASSPTGTGITYEQYF; DNA: TGTGCCAGCAGTCCCACCGGGACAGGGATCACCTACGAGCAGTACTTC
size: NA; V: TRBV13; J: TRBJ1-4; D: TRBD1; CDR3: CASSSYRGTGEKLFF; DNA: TGTGCCAGCAGCTCTTACAGGGGAACTGGTGAAAAACTGTTTTTT
size: once; V: TRBV5-1; J: TRBJ2-1; D: TRBD2; CDR3: CASSLSASGRVRNEQFF; DNA: TGCGCCAGCAGCTTAAGCGCTAGCGGGAGGGTGCGGAATGAGCAGTTCTTC
size: once; V: TRBV3-1/TRBV3-2; J: TRBJ1-1; D: NA; CDR3: CASLGRTEAFF; DNA: TGTGCCAGCCTTGGGAGAACTGAAGCTTTCTTT
size: NA; V: TRBV21-1; J: TRBJ2-7; D: NA; CDR3: CASSKIFPYEQYF; DNA: TGTGCCAGCAGCAAAATATTCCCCTACGAGCAGTACTTC
size: NA; V: TRBV27; J: TRBJ1-2; D: NA; CDR3: CASSPRSYNYGYTF; DNA: TGTGCCAGCAGTCCCCGGAGCTATAACTATGGCTACACCTTC
size: NA; V: TRBV5-5; J: TRBJ2-5; D: TRBD1; CDR3: CASSRDRVGTQYF; DNA: TGTGCCAGCAGCCGGGACAGGGTCGGGACCCAGTACTTC
size: NA; V: TRBV19; J: TRBJ2-1; D: TRBD1; CDR3: CASSYSGTGYNEQFF; DNA: TGTGCCAGTAGTTACTCCGGGACAGGGTACAATGAGCAGTTCTTC
size: NA; V: TRBV6-1; J: TRBJ2-7; D: TRBD1; CDR3: CASSEAQGVSYEQYF; DNA: TGTGCCAGCAGTGAAGCCCAGGGGGTTTCCTACGAGCAGTACTTC
size: NA; V: TRBV5-1; J: TRBJ2-1; D: TRBD2; CDR3: CASSEGLALDEQFF; DNA: TGCGCCAGCAGCGAGGGACTAGCGCTAGATGAGCAGTTCTTC
size: NA; V: TRBV7-2; J: TRBJ2-7; D: NA; CDR3: CASSLTGRDEQYF; DNA: TGTGCCAGCAGCTTGACGGGAAGAGACGAGCAGTACTTC
size: once; V: TRBV19; J: TRBJ2-1; D: TRBD2; CDR3: CASRGGPGTSGHNEQFF; DNA: TGTGCCAGTAGGGGGGGCCCCGGGACTAGCGGACACAATGAGCAGTTCTTC
size: NA; V: TRBV11-2; J: TRBJ2-1; D: TRBD1; CDR3: CASSRTGANNEQFF; DNA: TGTGCCAGCAGCCGGACAGGGGCCAACAATGAGCAGTTCTTC
size: NA; V: TRBV18; J: TRBJ2-7; D: NA; CDR3: CASSPKGNEQYF; DNA: TGTGCCAGCTCACCAAAGGGGAACGAGCAGTACTTC
size: NA; V: TRBV28; J: TRBJ2-7; D: NA; CDR3: CASSLQRYEQYF; DNA: TGTGCCAGCAGTCTTCAGAGGTACGAGCAGTACTTC
size: few; V: TRBV6-5; J: TRBJ1-5; D: TRBD1; CDR3: CASSAAGTGGQPQHF; DNA: TGTGCCAGCAGCGCGGCGGGGACAGGAGGGCAGCCCCAGCATTTT
size: NA; V: TRBV6-6; J: TRBJ2-3; D: NA; CDR3: CASTLFGLGVDTQYF; DNA: TGTGCCAGCACCCTCTTCGGTCTCGGGGTAGATACGCAGTATTTT
size: NA; V: TRBV5-1; J: TRBJ2-7; D: NA; CDR3: CASSLEATAEQYF; DNA: TGCGCCAGCAGCTTGGAAGCGACCGCCGAGCAGTACTTC
size: NA; V: TRBV28; J: TRBJ1-3; D: NA; CDR3: CASSSYTYTIYF; DNA: TGTGCCAGCAGTTCTTACACCTACACCATATATTTT